This T cell receptor delta chain originates from a study of Vδ1+ human thymocytes. Notes on the study in general: Highly polyclonal TRG and TRD repertoires with Gaussian CDR3 length distributions appeared in thymus. Unlike peripheral blood Vdelta1+ controls, thymic delta-chain sequences included roughly 18% Vdelta2 and few Vdelta3.

Extracted RNA was reverse transcribed into cDNA. CDR3 amplicons came from multiplex PCR with pooled V-gene forward and constant-region reverse primers. TCRdb called clones anew from the multiplex PCR reads with CATT. The sample records fewer than 90,000 delta-chain clones, around 34% being singletons. J lost 11 bases, V lost 10 bases, and 20 bases had no gene match. CDR3 length: 15 residues. Germline CDR1 is TSWWSYY and CDR2 is QGS. Concerning this clone: Its antigen is undetermined.

V and J are TRDV1 and TRDJ1; TRDD3 aligns across 9 bases. This sequence was found in a boy younger than two who had congenital heart surgery. Sequencing input: Vdelta1+ gamma-delta thymocytes from the thymus. Stated subset: FACS-sorted CD3+ TCRalphabeta- TCRVdelta1+ TCRVdelta2- thymocytes. The CDR3 spells CAPLPSSRWGMRLIF. CDR3 in DNA: TGTGCTCCCCTCCCTTCCTCACGCTGGGGGATGCGGCTCATCTTT.